This entry describes one TCR beta chain. Its specificity is not known. A read error may account for a junction end that differs from germline. Germline assignment: CDR1 DFQATT and CDR2 SNEGSKA (reference sequence). The length of the CDR3 is 13 residues. Documented treatment: roughly 10-day PBMC culture with coronavirus spike peptide pools or control peptides (ViraFEST assay). Cultured CD4+ T cells had their DNA profiled by the Oncomine TCR Beta short-read assay. TCRdb itself ran the PCR reads through MiXCR, one entry per CDR3 protein. Of some 21,000 distinct CDR3 sequences in the sample, under 65% were seen once. The sample belongs to a study of vaccination and CD4 T cells after COVID-19.

This sequence joins TRBV20-1 and TRBJ1-2; unclear D gene. Sequenced: CD4+ T cells from blood, cultured in vitro. The TCR sequence derives from a human donor who had recovered from COVID-19. The CDR3 reads CNVREGANYGYTF. CDR3 DNA: TGTAATGTTCGCGAGGGAGCTAACTATGGCTACACCTTC.